The next 5 T cell receptor beta chains were all read from a single sample in a study of blood T cells in healthy people across ages. Together with a sample-barcoded 5' primer, a J-beta primer mix was included in a second PCR lasting roughly 6 to 12 cycles. One entry per CDR3 protein results from TCRdb running MiXCR on the 5' RACE reads. The sample shows over a million distinct CDR3 sequences, approximately 42% of them seen only once. The sample comprised blood. The receptors derive from a woman under 30 in good health.

This clonotype was detected a few times. The J gene is TRBJ2-6, the V gene TRBV30; D perhaps matches TRBD1 (6 bases). Germline V gene lookup returns CDR1 GTSNPN and CDR2 SVGIG (reference sequence). This CDR3 spans 19 amino acids. V lost 1 base and J lost 0, with 19 bases in between. The CDR3 sequence: CAWSDSLRDTHSGANVLTF. The CDR3 nucleotides are TGTGCCTGGAGTGATTCTCTCCGGGACACACACTCTGGGGCCAACGTCCTGACTTTC.

This chain joins TRBV30 and TRBJ1-1, with D unresolved. CDR1 is GTSNPN, CDR2 SVGIG, per germline (reference sequence). Trimming stripped 8 bases from V and 5 bases from J, with 15 bases between. The length of the CDR3 is 12 residues. CDR3 coding DNA: TGTGCCGGGAACGGGGAGAGGACTGAAGCTTTCTTT. This encodes CAGNGERTEAFF.

This clonotype was observed a few times. The rearrangement joins TRBV7-9 to TRBJ2-1; the match to TRBD2 covers 8 bases. The germline V gene has CDR1 SEHNR and CDR2 FQNEAQ (reference sequence). Unmatched junction bases numbered 12, after V lost 5 bases and J lost 3 bases. The CDR3 contains 17 residues. CDR3 sequence (DNA): TGTGCCAGCAGCCTTTCCCCATTAGCGGGGAGCTACAATGAGCAGTTCTTC. Amino acid sequence: CASSLSPLAGSYNEQFF.

This clonotype came up a few times. The rearrangement links TRBV15 to TRBJ2-1; D not resolved. CDR1 is LNHNV and CDR2 is YYDKDF in the germline V gene (reference sequence). The CDR3 contains 15 residues. V was clipped by 7 bases and J by 3 bases, with 16 bases between them. The DNA of the CDR3 is TGTGCCACCATAGTTCAGGCGGTGGACTACAATGAGCAGTTCTTC. This gives the protein CATIVQAVDYNEQFF.

The chain recombines TRBV20-1 with TRBJ1-4; TRBD1 aligns across 10 bases. Germline V CDR1 and CDR2: DFQATT, SNEGSKA (reference sequence). The CDR3 is made up of 14 amino acids. V shed 5 bases and J 6 bases; nucleotides not matched to a gene: 6. CDR3 nucleotide sequence: TGCAGTGCTCCGGACAGGGGGAGAGATGAAAAACTGTTTTTT. Amino acids: CSAPDRGRDEKLFF.